This T cell receptor (beta chain) was recovered during a study of cytomegalovirus exposure and HLA in healthy donors. Study conclusions and caveats: The classifier reportedly diagnosed cytomegalovirus status with high sensitivity and specificity.

Amplification used 60 Vbeta primers and 13 Jbeta primers. The protocol was immunoSEQ multiplex PCR, while the TCRdb copy is restricted to in-frame clones and leaves out a portion. The profile covers some 120,000 clones, with approximately 10% appearing a single time and 4% to 5% taken by the ten largest. The junction had 11 bases not matched to a gene; V was cut back by 5 bases and J by 4 bases. This CDR3 region has 17 residues. In germline, CDR1 is MGHRA, CDR2 YSYEKL. This clone occurred a few times. No antigen is known for it. The origin of this receptor is a woman between 18 and 29 years old in good health and CMV-seropositive. The chain recombines TRBV4-1 with TRBJ1-4; 9 bases map to TRBD1. The specimen was PBMCs. CDR3 nucleotide sequence: TGCGCCAGCAGCGTCGGACAGGGGAAGATCTATAATGAAAAACTGTTTTTT. Its translation: CASSVGQGKIYNEKLFF.